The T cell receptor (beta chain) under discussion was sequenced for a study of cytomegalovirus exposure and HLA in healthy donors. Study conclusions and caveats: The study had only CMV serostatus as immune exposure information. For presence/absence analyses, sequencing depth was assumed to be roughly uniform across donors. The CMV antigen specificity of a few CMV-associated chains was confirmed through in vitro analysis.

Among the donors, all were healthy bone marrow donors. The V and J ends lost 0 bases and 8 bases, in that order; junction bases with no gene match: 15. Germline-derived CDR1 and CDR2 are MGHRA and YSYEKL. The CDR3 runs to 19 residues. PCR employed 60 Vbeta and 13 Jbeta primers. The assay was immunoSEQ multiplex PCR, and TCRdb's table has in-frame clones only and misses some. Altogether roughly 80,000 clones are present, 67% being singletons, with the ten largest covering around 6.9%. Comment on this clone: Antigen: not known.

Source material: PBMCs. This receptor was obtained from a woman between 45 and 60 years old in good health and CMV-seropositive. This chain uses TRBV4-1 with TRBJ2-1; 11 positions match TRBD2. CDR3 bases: TGCGCCAGCAGCCAAGAAGCCCGATCTACTAGCGGGGGATCTTATGAGCAGTTCTTC. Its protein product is CASSQEARSTSGGSYEQFF.